The 8 T cell receptor beta chains below were found in one sample sequenced in a study of blood T cells in healthy people across ages. Through a sample-barcoded 5' primer and a J-beta primer mix, a second PCR was run for roughly 6 to 12 cycles. Each CDR3 protein is one row after TCRdb ran MiXCR on the 5' RACE reads. In the table there are 550,000 to 650,000 distinct CDR3 sequences, about a quarter of which are singletons. These data were likewise used in another study, on T cells of mothers and their children.

Sequencing used blood. The receptors originated from a boy younger than 10 in good health.

The CDR3 coding sequence is TGCGCCAGCAGCTTTGGAGGGGACGGGGAGACCCAGTACTTC. Its translation: CASSFGGDGETQYF. This rearrangement joins TRBV5-1 to TRBJ2-5; D is possibly TRBD2 (6 bases). The CDR3 loop spans 14 amino acids. The ends were cut back, 2 bases at V and 5 bases at J, with 13 bases in the middle. CDR1 is SGHRS, CDR2 YFSETQ, per germline. The entire variable domain, with the rest obtained from reference TRBV5-1 and TRBJ2-5, is as follows: KAGVTQTPRYLIKTRGQQVTLSCSPISGHRSVSWYQQTPGQGLQFLFEYFSETQRNKGNFPGRFSGRQFSNSRSEMNVSTLELGDSALYLCASSFGGDGETQYFGPGTRLLVL.

The J gene is TRBJ1-1, the V gene TRBV29-1; TRBD1 aligns across 7 bases. Germline CDR1 and CDR2: SQVTM and ANQGSEA. The CDR3 extends over 16 amino acids. V dropped 7 bases and J dropped 3; count of bases not matched to a gene: 17. The CDR3 nucleotides read TGCAGCGCTGAGACCGGGACAGATGTGTGGTACACTGAAGCTTTCTTT. Protein: CSAETGTDVWYTEAFF.

This clonotype was observed a handful of times. The gene calls are TRBV14 and TRBJ2-7, with D possibly TRBD2 on 6 matching bases. This CDR3 spans 14 amino acids. V was pared by 0 bases and J by 7 bases, with 13 bases between. The germline CDR1 and CDR2 sequences are SGHDN and FVKESK. In DNA form, the CDR3 reads TGTGCCAGCAGCCAAGATCTGAGGGCGGGGGAGCAGTACTTC. Translation gives CASSQDLRAGEQYF.

This clonotype was detected a few times. The rearrangement joins TRBV5-1 to TRBJ2-7, with D perhaps TRBD2 (6 bases). The CDR3 sequence is 17 residues long. Germline V gene sequence: CDR1 SGHRS, CDR2 YFSETQ. With 4 bases removed from V and 7 bases from J, the gap between germline ends came to 27 bases. The DNA of the CDR3 is TGCGCCAGCAGCCTGGGAGGACTCACATCCTACTTTGGAGAGCAGTACTTC. Protein sequence: CASSLGGLTSYFGEQYF.

This clonotype was found a few times. The V gene is TRBV29-1, the J gene TRBJ2-7; a possible D gene is TRBD2 (5 bases). CDR3 size: 15 residues. The germline V gene has CDR1 SQVTM and CDR2 ANQGSEA. With 3 bases removed from V and 0 bases from J, the gap between germline ends came to 15 bases. The CDR3 reads CSVDGWQSGSYEQYF. The CDR3 DNA follows: TGCAGCGTTGACGGTTGGCAGAGCGGCTCCTACGAGCAGTACTTC.

The gene calls are TRBV9 and TRBJ2-5; D is unresolved. Trimming stripped 4 bases from V and 5 bases from J, with 9 bases between. The CDR3 has 12 residues. The V gene's germline CDR1 is SGDLS and CDR2 YYNGEE. In nucleotides, the CDR3 is TGTGCCAGCAGCACTGGATTTGAGACCCAGTACTTC. Its protein is CASSTGFETQYF.

This clonotype was detected only a few times. The chain is built from TRBV29-1 and TRBJ2-4, with unresolved D. V lost 5 bases, J lost 7 bases, and 15 bases lay in between. Germline assignment: CDR1 SQVTM and CDR2 ANQGSEA. There are 13 residues in the CDR3. The CDR3: CSVCDLSANIQYF. CDR3 coding DNA: TGCAGCGTTTGTGACCTATCGGCCAACATTCAGTACTTC.

This clonotype occurred many times. J is TRBJ2-5 and V is TRBV29-1, with TRBD2 as a possible D gene (5 bases). The CDR3 extends over 12 amino acids. Trimming shortened V by 7 bases and J by 3 bases, and 12 bases separated the two germline ends. Germline V CDR1 and CDR2: SQVTM, ANQGSEA. The CDR3 is CSAQSGEETQYF. Written as DNA, the CDR3 is TGCAGCGCGCAGTCCGGGGAAGAGACCCAGTACTTC.